This T cell receptor beta chain is drawn from a study of control samples from healthy donors and cancer patients. There are 14 residues in the CDR3. Germline V lookup: CDR1 LNHNV, CDR2 YYDKDF (reference sequence). V shed 6 bases and J shed 4 bases, with 12 bases lying between them. Measured with immunoSEQ multiplex PCR; TCRdb has only the in-frame clones, and not every one. Counted here are tens of thousands of clones, approximately 90% occurring once; the ten biggest clones make up 5% to 6.5%. The chain recombines TRBV15 with TRBJ2-2, with D tentatively TRBD2 (6 bases). The sequenced material came from PBMCs. The sequence came from a man between 60 and 70 years old with colorectal cancer. CDR3 amino acids: CATSNGRGTGELFF. The CDR3 DNA reads TGTGCCACCAGTAACGGGAGAGGCACCGGGGAGCTGTTTTTT.